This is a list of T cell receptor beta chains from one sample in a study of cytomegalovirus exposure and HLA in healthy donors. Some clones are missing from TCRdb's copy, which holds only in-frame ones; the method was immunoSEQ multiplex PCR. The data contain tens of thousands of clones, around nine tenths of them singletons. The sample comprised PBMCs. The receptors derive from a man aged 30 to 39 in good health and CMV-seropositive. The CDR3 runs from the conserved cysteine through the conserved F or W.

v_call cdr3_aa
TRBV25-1 CASAGISYEQYF
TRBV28 CASSIRHPLGYTF
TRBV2 CASSESSNQPQHF
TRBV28 CASNGPGMNTEAFF
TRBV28 CASSLGAEGYGYTF
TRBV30 CAWSIGDTQYF
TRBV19 CASSKGLAGGPLGANVLTF
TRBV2 CASSRQGSYEQYF
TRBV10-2 CATEDRVYGYTF
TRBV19 CASSLNRGGSSYNEQFF
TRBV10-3 CAISESNGLAWGNNEQFF
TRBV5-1 CASSLAGGVGEQFF
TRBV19 CASSGRGTDTQYF
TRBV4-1 CASSRDRGHEQYF